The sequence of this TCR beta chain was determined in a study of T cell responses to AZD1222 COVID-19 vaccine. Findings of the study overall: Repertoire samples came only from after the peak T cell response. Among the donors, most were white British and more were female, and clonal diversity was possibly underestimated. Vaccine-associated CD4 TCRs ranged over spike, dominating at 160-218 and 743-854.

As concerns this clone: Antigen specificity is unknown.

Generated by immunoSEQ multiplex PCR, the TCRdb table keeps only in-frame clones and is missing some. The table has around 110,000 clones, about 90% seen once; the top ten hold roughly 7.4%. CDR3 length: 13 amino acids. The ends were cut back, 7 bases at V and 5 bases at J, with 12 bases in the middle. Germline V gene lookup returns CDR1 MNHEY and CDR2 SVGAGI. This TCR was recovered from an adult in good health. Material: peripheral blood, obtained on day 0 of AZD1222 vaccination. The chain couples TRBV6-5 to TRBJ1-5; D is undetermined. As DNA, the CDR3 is TGTGCCAGCACCCCGATCCACCATCAGCCCCAGCATTTT. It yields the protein CASTPIHHQPQHF.